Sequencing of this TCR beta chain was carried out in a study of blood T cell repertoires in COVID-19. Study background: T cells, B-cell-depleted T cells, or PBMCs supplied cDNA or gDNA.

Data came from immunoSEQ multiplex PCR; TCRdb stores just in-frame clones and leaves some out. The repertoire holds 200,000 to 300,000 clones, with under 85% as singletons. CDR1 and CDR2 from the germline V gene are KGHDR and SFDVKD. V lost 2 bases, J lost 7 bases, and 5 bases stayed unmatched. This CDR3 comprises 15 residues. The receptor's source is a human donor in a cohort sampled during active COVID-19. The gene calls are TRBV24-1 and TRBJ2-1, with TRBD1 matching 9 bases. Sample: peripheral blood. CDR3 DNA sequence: TGTGCCACCAGTGATTCCGGGACAGGGAGGAATGAGCAGTTCTTC. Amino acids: CATSDSGTGRNEQFF.